This T cell receptor beta chain comes out of a study of identical twins' blood T cells. Libraries were made from RNA as TCR cDNA, using a modified protocol. TCRdb redid the calling of the 5' RACE reads with MiXCR, one entry per CDR3 protein. The sample contains roughly 340,000 distinct CDR3 sequences, roughly 30% of which appear only once. CDR3 length: 15 amino acids. Germline V gene lookup returns CDR1 LNHDA and CDR2 SQIVND (reference sequence). V lost 7 bases, J lost 2 bases, and 17 bases lay in between. Notes on the study in general: Twin repertoire similarity may partly reflect shared environment.

As regards this clonotype: Its antigen is unidentified.

Donors were six healthy women in three monozygous twin pairs. Likely shared infections and vaccines: all three twin pairs were reared together. Sequenced sample: PBMCs. The V gene is TRBV19, the J gene TRBJ1-2; D might be TRBD1 (6 bases). The source of this sequence is a woman between 18 and 50 years old in good health. The CDR3, as DNA: TGTGCCAGTACCCAACCAGGGGACCTCAACTATGGCTACACCTTC. Translation gives CASTQPGDLNYGYTF.